This T cell receptor beta chain was recovered during a study of T cell responses to AZD1222 COVID-19 vaccine. Study-wide results and caveats: Baseline seropositives among AZD1222 recipients totaled only five to seven. Epitopes outside B.1.351 and B.1.1.7 mutated regions reportedly drew nearly half of spike TCRs. With dominance at 160-218 and 743-854, vaccine-associated CD4 TCRs spanned spike. Donors were mostly white British, more females; clonal diversity possibly underestimated.

Concerning this clone: Its antigen is unknown.

Trimming left V 11 bases short and J 5 bases short, with 15 bases between. The CDR3 spans 12 residues. Sequenced by immunoSEQ multiplex PCR; TCRdb stores in-frame clones only, minus some. The profile shows about 100,000 clones, around 89% of them singletons. The sequencing used peripheral blood, collected on day 0 of AZD1222 vaccination. The receptor's source is an adult in good health. The chain employs TRBV12-3 or TRBV12-4 and TRBJ1-2, with D unresolved. The CDR3 nucleotides read TGTGCCTTAGTCGGGGATGGGTATGGCTACACCTTC. Residues: CALVGDGYGYTF.